This TCR beta chain was captured in a study of cytomegalovirus exposure and HLA in healthy donors. Whole-study context: Among around 170 million T cells, an earlier analysis found about 110 million unique TCR beta sequences.

Study conclusions and caveats: In a later analysis, V- and J-gene trimming of beta chains associated with a DCLRE1C missense variant, replicated independently. The study dropped some indistinguishable V segments, TRBV6-2 and TRBV6-3 among them.

For this clone: Its antigen remains unknown.

There are 14 residues in the CDR3. The V end lost 2 bases, the J end lost 3 bases, and 10 bases lay between the germline ends. Germline V gene data show CDR1 as LNHDA and CDR2 as SQIVND (reference sequence). The PCR used 60 Vbeta and 13 Jbeta primers. Using immunoSEQ multiplex PCR, the repertoire was profiled, and TCRdb retains in-frame clones only, with some absent. Found here are about 170,000 clones, 73% of them singletons; the top ten hold under 5.5%. The V and J genes are TRBV19 and TRBJ1-1, with D perhaps matching TRBD1 (6 bases). The sample taken for sequencing was PBMCs. The sequence was collected from a woman aged 18-35 years in good health and CMV-seropositive. In nucleotides, the CDR3 is TGTGCCAGTAGTATACCCCAGGGGTACACTGAAGCTTTCTTT. Its translation is CASSIPQGYTEAFF.